Below are 27 T cell receptor beta chains sequenced from a single sample in a study of persistence of HIV-infected CD4 T cells. An overlapping HIV-1 Gag peptide pool stimulated these cells at 0.95 to 1 ug/peptide/mL. Sorted nonresponding memory CD4+ T cells were CD40L-negative, CD69-negative, CD45RO-high. No antigen has been assigned to these receptors. Sequencing used immunoSEQ version 4 in survey mode. Clones were sequenced by immunoSEQ multiplex PCR, and TCRdb holds only the in-frame ones, with some missing. The sample includes approximately 36,000 clones, under 90% seen only once; the top ten take about 5%. The material was cultured CD4+ T cells from PBMCs, obtained from a patient who received antiretroviral therapy. Source of these receptors: an adult with HIV. The donor label of this sample is uncertain.

The V call is TRBV5-1, the J call TRBJ1-2; D is possibly TRBD1 (6 bases). V dropped 0 bases and J dropped 10 bases, with 19 bases sitting between them. Germline CDR1 reads SGHRS; CDR2 reads YFSETQ. The CDR3 is 15 amino acids. CDR3 in amino acids: CASSLVPDSGVDYTF. The CDR3 nucleotides are TGCGCCAGCAGCTTGGTCCCCGACTCAGGGGTTGACTACACCTTC.

This chain uses TRBV28 with TRBJ2-4; D is possibly TRBD1 (6 bases). In germline, CDR1 is MDHEN, CDR2 SYDVKM. V was shortened by 3 bases and J by 3 bases, with 15 bases between the two germline ends. There are 16 residues in the CDR3. CDR3 protein: CASSFLRGNVKNIQYF. In DNA, the CDR3 is TGTGCCAGCAGTTTTCTAAGGGGGAACGTCAAAAACATTCAGTACTTC.

This chain links TRBV2 with TRBJ1-1; D is ambiguous. V lost 2 bases and J lost 11, with 9 bases in between. The CDR3 has 11 residues. Germline V lookup: CDR1 SNHLY, CDR2 FYNNEI. The CDR3 DNA sequence: TGTGCCAGCAGTGAAAGAGAGGTGGCTTTCTTT. Encoded protein: CASSEREVAFF.

J is TRBJ1-4 and V is TRBV7-7; TRBD1 matches at 8 bases. The CDR3 is made up of 15 amino acids. CDR1 is SSHAT, CDR2 FNYEAQ, per germline (reference sequence). The trim removed 2 bases at V and 3 bases at J, leaving 2 bases unmatched. DNA for the CDR3: TGTGCCAGCAGCTTACGGACAGGGTCTAATGAAAAACTGTTTTTT. This sequence encodes CASSLRTGSNEKLFF. The variable domain in full, completed from reference TRBV7-7 and TRBJ1-4, reads GAGVSQSPRYKVTKRGQDVTLRCDPISSHATLYWYQQALGQGPEFLTYFNYEAQPDKSGLPSDRFSAERPEGSISTLTIQRTEQRDSAMYRCASSLRTGSNEKLFFGSGTQLSVL.

This rearrangement joins TRBV5-4 to TRBJ2-2; the D gene is possibly TRBD2 (5 bases). CDR1 SGHNT and CDR2 YYREEE come from the germline V gene (reference sequence). The CDR3 contains 16 residues. Deletions cut 0 bases from V and 4 bases from J, with 13 bases between. The CDR3 loop is CASSLGAQRATGELFF. DNA for the CDR3: TGTGCCAGCAGCTTGGGGGCCCAGAGGGCCACCGGGGAGCTGTTTTTT.

The chain uses TRBV10-3 and TRBJ2-3; 9 nucleotides agree with TRBD1. CDR1 and CDR2 (germline): ENHRY, SYGVKD. Trimming removed 3 bases from V and 2 bases from J; junction bases left unmatched: 6. This CDR3 spans 16 amino acids. The CDR3 protein is CAISDRQGDFTDTQYF. CDR3 coding DNA: TGTGCCATCAGTGATAGACAGGGGGATTTCACAGATACGCAGTATTTT.

This rearrangement joins TRBV10-3 to TRBJ1-6, with 7 bases that match TRBD1. CDR1 is ENHRY and CDR2 is SYGVKD in the germline V gene. The CDR3 is 14 residues long. J gave up 8 bases and V 6 bases, and 7 bases lay outside the gene matches. The CDR3 sequence: CAIRRTGGDSPLHF. CDR3 nucleotide sequence: TGTGCCATCAGGAGGACAGGAGGGGATTCACCCCTCCACTTT.

V is TRBV6-5 and J is TRBJ2-7, with D uncertain. Trimming took 4 bases from V and 6 from J, leaving 7 bases between them. The CDR3 extends over 11 amino acids. Per germline, CDR1 MNHEY and CDR2 SVGAGI. The CDR3 region is CASSSGFEQYF. In nucleotides, the CDR3 is TGTGCCAGCAGTTCCGGGTTCGAGCAGTACTTC.

The chain's CDR3 is CSGSTGGAEKLFF. In DNA form, the CDR3 reads TGCAGCGGATCGACAGGGGGGGCGGAAAAACTGTTTTTT. J is TRBJ1-4 and V is TRBV29-1; 9 bases fit TRBD1. This CDR3 comprises 13 residues. The germline gives CDR1 SQVTM, CDR2 ANQGSEA. The V segment lost 7 bases and the J segment 8 bases; nucleotides outside the gene matches: 8.

V is TRBV6-6 and J is TRBJ1-2, with no clear D. The CDR3 consists of 14 residues. The V gene lost 7 bases and the J gene lost 8 bases, with 20 bases spanning the gap. Germline CDR1 reads MNHNY; CDR2 reads SVGAGI (reference sequence). CDR3 DNA sequence: TGTGCCAGCACCCCGGAGGACCGACCGTCCGGCTACACCTTC. Translation gives CASTPEDRPSGYTF.

The V and J genes are TRBV2 and TRBJ2-7; D gene unclear. The ends were cut back, 7 bases at V and 3 bases at J, with 13 bases in the middle. This CDR3 has 13 residues. Germline V gene sequence: CDR1 SNHLY, CDR2 FYNNEI. In DNA form, the CDR3 reads TGTGCCAGCACCCAACTCGGTTTCTACGAGCAGTACTTC. It yields the protein CASTQLGFYEQYF.

This rearrangement joins TRBV5-1 to TRBJ1-5; D might be TRBD1 (5 bases). CDR3 length: 14 residues. Germline lookup yields CDR1 SGHRS and CDR2 YFSETQ. V lost 3 bases and J 4 bases, leaving 11 bases between the germline ends. The CDR3 region has the DNA TGCGCCAGCAGCTACGGGACTGAGAATCAGCCCCAGCATTTT. Amino acid sequence: CASSYGTENQPQHF.

This chain uses TRBV5-4 with TRBJ2-2, with 8 bases identical to TRBD2. Trimming took 2 bases from V and 4 from J; bases not matched to a gene: 13. CDR1 and CDR2 (germline): SGHNT, YYREEE (reference sequence). This CDR3 spans 18 amino acids. CDR3 sequence: CASSFRGGAGVGTGELFF. Here the CDR3 DNA reads TGTGCCAGCAGCTTCAGGGGAGGAGCGGGGGTGGGCACCGGGGAGCTGTTTTTT.

CDR3: CASSFSGGPSSYNEQFF. The CDR3 DNA reads as TGTGCCAGCAGTTTTTCGGGGGGGCCGAGCTCCTACAATGAGCAGTTCTTC. V and J are TRBV28 and TRBJ2-1; 8 nucleotides match TRBD2. V was clipped by 3 bases and J by 0 bases; unmatched bases: 7. The CDR3 consists of 17 residues. From germline, CDR1 is MDHEN and CDR2 SYDVKM.

The chain combines TRBV7-9 with TRBJ1-1; D is uncertain. Germline V CDR1 and CDR2: SEHNR, FQNEAQ (reference sequence). Trimming left V 2 bases short and J 0 bases short, with 10 bases between. The CDR3 has 15 residues. CDR3 sequence (DNA): TGTGCCAGCAGCTTAAGGCAGCTCTTGAACACTGAAGCTTTCTTT. It is translated as CASSLRQLLNTEAFF. The variable domain in full, with the rest retrieved from reference TRBV7-9 and TRBJ1-1, is DTGVSQNPRHKITKRGQNVTFRCDPISEHNRLYWYRQTLGQGPEFLTYFQNEAQLEKSRLLSDRFSAERPKGSFSTLEIQRTEQGDSAMYLCASSLRQLLNTEAFFGQGTRLTVV.

V and J are TRBV29-1 and TRBJ1-1, with D perhaps matching TRBD1 (5 bases). The V gene lost 3 bases and the J gene lost 1 base, with 6 bases spanning the gap. There are 12 residues in the CDR3. From germline, CDR1 is SQVTM and CDR2 ANQGSEA. DNA of the CDR3: TGCAGCGTTGACAGGGCGAACACTGAAGCTTTCTTT. Translation gives CSVDRANTEAFF.

This CDR3 reads CASSLAPGQNYEQYF. CDR3 DNA sequence: TGTGCCAGCAGCTTAGCTCCGGGACAGAACTACGAGCAGTACTTC. The chain recombines TRBV7-6 with TRBJ2-7, with 7 bases that match TRBD1. Germline lookup yields CDR1 SGHVS and CDR2 FNYEAQ. This CDR3 spans 15 amino acids. The J segment lost 3 bases and the V segment lost 0 bases, leaving 5 bases of the junction unmatched.

This clone was counted once. This chain links TRBV14 with TRBJ1-2; D gene uncertain. The CDR3 covers 12 residues. Germline V gene data show CDR1 as SGHDN and CDR2 as FVKESK. Trimming shortened V by 2 bases and J by 7 bases, and 8 bases separated the two germline ends. The CDR3 is CASSQTRSGYTF. The DNA for the CDR3 is TGTGCCAGCAGCCAAACGCGCTCTGGCTACACCTTC. Combining the CDR3 with reference TRBV14 and TRBJ1-2 gives the whole variable domain EAGVTQFPSHSVIEKGQTVTLRCDPISGHDNLYWYRRVMGKEIKFLLHFVKESKQDESGMPNNRFLAERTGGTYSTLKVQPAELEDSGVYFCASSQTRSGYTFGSGTRLTVV.

The V call is TRBV2, the J call TRBJ2-5, with 11 bases that match TRBD2. The V segment lost 7 bases and the J segment 2 bases; nucleotides outside the gene matches: 3. The CDR3 runs 14 residues. Germline V CDR1 and CDR2: SNHLY, FYNNEI. The CDR3: CASKLAGGQETQYF. CDR3 sequence (DNA): TGTGCCAGCAAATTAGCGGGGGGGCAAGAGACCCAGTACTTC.

Only one count was recorded for this clone. The gene calls are TRBV6-6 and TRBJ2-7, with TRBD2 matching over 12 bases. Germline lookup yields CDR1 MNHNY and CDR2 SVGAGI (reference sequence). After removal of 6 bases from V and 1 base from J, the junction contained 4 bases not matched to a gene. The CDR3 runs to 15 residues. As DNA, the CDR3 is TGTGCCAGCAGACTTGGGACTAGCGGGTCCTACGAGCAGTACTTC. It specifies CASRLGTSGSYEQYF.

The rearrangement joins TRBV27 to TRBJ2-7; D may match TRBD1 or TRBD2 (5 bases each). The CDR3 has 14 amino acids. Germline lookup yields CDR1 MNHEY and CDR2 SMNVEV (reference sequence). Trimming took 1 base from V and 2 from J, leaving 9 bases between them. CDR3 nucleotide sequence: TGTGCCAGCAGTTTATATCAGGGACCCTACGAGCAGTACTTC. It is translated as CASSLYQGPYEQYF.

As DNA, the CDR3 is TGTGCCAGCAGCGAGGGAGCGGGGGGGCGAGAGGGTGAGCAGTTCTTC. Translation gives CASSEGAGGREGEQFF. This chain links TRBV9 with TRBJ2-1; 10 bases match TRBD2. The germline gives CDR1 SGDLS, CDR2 YYNGEE. Unmatched junction bases numbered 12, after V lost 3 bases and J lost 9 bases. This CDR3 comprises 16 residues.

The CDR3 loop reads CSATEGGSYEQYF. For the CDR3, the DNA is TGCAGCGCCACGGAAGGAGGCTCCTACGAGCAGTACTTC. The V gene is TRBV29-1, the J gene TRBJ2-7; a weak D match, TRBD2 (5 bases). Germline V gives CDR1 SQVTM, CDR2 ANQGSEA. The V and J ends lost 7 bases and 0 bases respectively, with 13 bases between them. The CDR3 contains 13 residues.

The V call is TRBV7-9, the J call TRBJ1-6; 9 bases match TRBD1. CDR1 is SEHNR and CDR2 is FQNEAQ in the germline V gene (reference sequence). After removal of 5 bases from V and 5 bases from J, the junction contained 7 bases not matched to a gene. This CDR3 has 16 residues. DNA for the CDR3: TGTGCCAGCAGCGCCACAGGGGGCTTGAATAATTCACCCCTCCACTTT. Translating it yields CASSATGGLNNSPLHF. Full variable domain (rest looked up from reference TRBV7-9 and TRBJ1-6): DTGVSQNPRHKITKRGQNVTFRCDPISEHNRLYWYRQTLGQGPEFLTYFQNEAQLEKSRLLSDRFSAERPKGSFSTLEIQRTEQGDSAMYLCASSATGGLNNSPLHFGNGTRLTVT.

The chain combines TRBV15 with TRBJ1-3, with D perhaps matching TRBD1 (5 bases). The CDR3 runs 16 residues. The germline V gene encodes CDR1 LNHNV and CDR2 YYDKDF (reference sequence). V lost 0 bases and J 0 bases, leaving 9 bases between the germline ends. CDR3 loop: CATSRDRGSSGNTIYF. The CDR3 bases are TGTGCCACCAGCAGAGATAGGGGATCCTCTGGAAACACCATATATTTT. Full variable domain (remainder filled in from reference TRBV15 and TRBJ1-3): DAMVIQNPRYQVTQFGKPVTLSCSQTLNHNVMYWYQQKSSQAPKLLFHYYDKDFNNEADTPDNFQSRRPNTSFCFLDIRSPGLGDTAMYLCATSRDRGSSGNTIYFGEGSWLTVV.

The CDR3 sequence is CASSFASIAGETYEQYF. For the CDR3, the DNA is TGTGCCAGCAGCTTCGCTTCTATAGCGGGGGAGACCTACGAGCAGTACTTC. The rearrangement uses TRBV7-9 and TRBJ2-7; TRBD2 matches at 9 bases. This CDR3 spans 17 amino acids. V lost 3 bases, J lost 2 bases, and 11 bases stayed unmatched. Germline V gene sequence: CDR1 SEHNR, CDR2 FQNEAQ (reference sequence).

The V gene is TRBV30, the J gene TRBJ2-5; D is unresolved. CDR3 length equals 11 residues. The germline V gene has CDR1 GTSNPN and CDR2 SVGIG (reference sequence). The V end lost 0 bases, the J end lost 3 bases, and 2 bases lay between the germline ends. The CDR3 DNA sequence: TGTGCCTGGAGTGTTAAAGAGACCCAGTACTTC. Protein: CAWSVKETQYF.